The rows below give T cell receptor beta chains drawn from one sample of a study of T cells in Graves' hyperthyroidism and ophthalmopathy. TCRdb re-called the multiplex PCR reads through MiXCR, storing one row per CDR3 protein. Of a few hundred thousand distinct CDR3 sequences in the sample, 15% to 19% are singletons; the top ten hold 28%. Sequencing was performed on blood. The receptors shown here come from a woman younger than 30 with Graves' hyperthyroidism that later progressed to Graves' ophthalmopathy. Both conserved end residues are part of each CDR3. D genes are given only for firm matches. The size entry is marked missing in some rows and otherwise reads once, few, many or a size class.

size: few
D: TRBD2
V: TRBV28
J: TRBJ2-2
DNA: TGTGCCAGCAGTTTGCCCCCTCCCGGGGGAGGGCCGAGCGGGGAGCTGTTTTTT
CDR3: CASSLPPPGGGPSGELFF

size: NA
D: NA
V: TRBV19
J: TRBJ2-1
DNA: TGTGCCAGTAGTATAAACAGGGACAATGAGCAGTTCTTC
CDR3: CASSINRDNEQFF

size: few
D: NA
V: TRBV28
J: TRBJ1-5
DNA: TGTGCCAGCACCGACCGAAGCAATCAGCCCCAGCATTTT
CDR3: CASTDRSNQPQHF

size: many
D: NA
V: TRBV3-1
J: TRBJ2-5
DNA: TGTGCCAGCAGCCAGACTAGAGGCGGGACCCAGTACTTC
CDR3: CASSQTRGGTQYF

size: NA
D: NA
V: TRBV28
J: TRBJ2-7
DNA: TGTGCCAGCAGTTTATGGACAGCCCCCTCCTACGAGCAGTACTTC
CDR3: CASSLWTAPSYEQYF

size: many
D: NA
V: TRBV12-3/TRBV12-4
J: TRBJ2-2
DNA: TGTGCCAGCAGTCGGGACGCCGGGGAGCTGTTTTTT
CDR3: CASSRDAGELFF

size: NA
D: TRBD1
V: TRBV28
J: TRBJ2-7
DNA: TGTGCCAGCAGTTCGCCGCGACAGGGCCGGCACGAGCAGTACTTC
CDR3: CASSSPRQGRHEQYF

size: few
D: TRBD1
V: TRBV6-1
J: TRBJ2-4
DNA: TGTGCCAGCAGGAAAGACAGGGTGGAAAACATTCAGTACTTC
CDR3: CASRKDRVENIQYF

size: many
D: TRBD2
V: TRBV20-1
J: TRBJ2-7
DNA: TGCAGTGCTCACCCGACGGGGGAGGGCCCTCACGAGCAGTACTTC
CDR3: CSAHPTGEGPHEQYF

size: NA
D: TRBD1
V: TRBV25-1
J: TRBJ2-2
DNA: TGTGCCAGCAGAGAACAGGGGGTCGGTGCCGGGGAGCTGTTTTTT
CDR3: CASREQGVGAGELFF

size: NA
D: NA
V: TRBV10-3
J: TRBJ2-1
DNA: TGTGCCATCAGGGAGGGCCGGGTCAATGAGCAGTTCTTC
CDR3: CAIREGRVNEQFF